The clone carrying this T cell receptor beta chain has just a few counts. The antigen is unknown. The data originate from a study of T cells in Graves' hyperthyroidism and ophthalmopathy. The source material, RNA transcripts, was used to amplify TCR beta CDR3 regions. Primed by the HTBI set, a first-round RT-PCR was run on the TCR CDR3. A single record per CDR3 protein comes from TCRdb applying MiXCR to the multiplex PCR reads. This table holds about 270,000 distinct CDR3 sequences, roughly 20% found once. Germline V gene data show CDR1 as MNHEY and CDR2 as SMNVEV (reference sequence). With 6 bases removed from V and 10 bases from J, the gap between germline ends came to 21 bases. The CDR3 sequence is 14 residues long. Study results and caveats: In the analysis, a 13 V-J model separated ophthalmopathy from stable hyperthyroidism. Expanded thyroid clonotypes (above 0.001) were mostly also found in blood.

Among ophthalmopathy patients, the Clinical Activity Score reached at least 3, the NOSPECS grade reached at least 4, and duration remained under 3 months. Pregnant or lactating patients were excluded, as were those with uncontrolled infection or other autoimmune disease. The J gene is TRBJ1-1, the V gene TRBV27; D may be TRBD1 (6 bases). Sequencing was carried out using blood. This TCR was sampled from a man aged 30 to 45 with Graves' ophthalmopathy. CDR3 sequence: CASSPRGGLYGAFF. The CDR3 bases are TGTGCCAGCAGCCCTCGGGGGGGGCTCTATGGAGCTTTCTTT.